This T cell receptor (beta chain) was found in a study of regulatory T cells in long-lasting Graves disease (dated by TCRdb to the early 2020s). With respect to the entire study: Persistent Graves' disease meant more than 5 years of antithyroid drug treatment with TSH receptor autoantibodies that stayed positive. In the clinical cohort, patients with persistent Graves' disease had used antithyroid drugs for an average of about 10.3 years. The study was registered as a clinical trial and conducted in China. A total of 33 samples were covered by TCR sequencing, comprising around 13 persistent and approximately 20 newly diagnosed Graves' disease patients. This study used TCR sequencing and RNA sequencing of peripheral blood to compare persistent Graves' disease patients against newly diagnosed Graves' disease patients.

The intended sense of this specimen's time point label: persistent/refractory GD, antithyroid drugs over 5 years with positive TRAb. For both TCR sequencing and RNA sequencing, RNA was extracted from PBMCs in TRIzol. The diagnosis of Graves' disease followed American Thyroid Association guidelines. Recruitment of patients was carried out at an endocrinology department in Xi'an, China. Each patient gave roughly 10 milliliters of peripheral blood, collected in an EDTA anticoagulant tube. Ficoll Paque Plus density gradient separation was used to isolate PBMCs, and no additional T cell sorting was done. An Agilent 2100 Bioanalyzer and agarose gel were used to check RNA quality, while a NanoDrop 2000 measured RNA concentration. General findings and caveats noted by the study authors: Compared with newly diagnosed patients, persistent Graves' disease patients had lower TCR Shannon entropy and fewer highly expanded clones, which suggests clonal expansion. The small sample size was acknowledged by the authors as a limitation that may reduce accuracy. A larger number of public clonotypes was shared among persistent patients (fewer than 3,000) than among newly diagnosed patients (around 970). TRBV28, TRBJ1-2 and TRBJ2-5 were preferentially used in persistent disease, while TRBV20-1 and TRBJ2-1 were favored in newly diagnosed disease. Only the TCR beta chain was sequenced and analyzed. Only peripheral blood was studied, because thyroid tissue, the primary lesion, was inaccessible.

This clonotype appeared many times. The clone's antigen remains unknown. The input lacks base qualities; no much larger clone sits a single base away. Receptor amplification or capture employed multiplex PCR. The reads were generated on an Illumina HiSeq 4000. TCR beta libraries were built with iRepertoire HTBI primers and Arm-PCR amplification of CDR3 regions. Before sequencing, the PCR products underwent gel purification. For the original study's pipeline: Gene usage analysis of CDR3 amino acid clonotypes used the 60 to 80 TRBV and 14 TRBJ segments found across samples. COPE and FqMerger were used to merge the filtered high-quality paired reads into contigs. BLAST was used to align contigs to IMGT TRBV, TRBD and TRBJ reference genes, with CDR3 defined following IMGT. Highly expanded clones were defined as clonotypes with a frequency above 0.1%. Shannon entropy was used to measure repertoire diversity, and the Gini coefficient was used to measure V-J evenness. Public clonotypes were defined as clonotypes shared by more than one individual. TCRdb reran the public reads through fastp at Q25 and MiXCR, keeping productive beta chains. Rows are unified per CDR3 protein, each entry keeping the most common DNA and genes. The V and J calls here are based on TCRdb, not the publication. The sample table contains under 500,000 distinct CDR3 sequences; only one count was recorded for less than 25% of them. The ten most abundant clones make up over 7.5% of the sample.

The V end gives up 4 bases and the J end 5 bases, leaving 8 bases in the junction not matched to a gene. Sequences ENHRY (CDR1) and SYGVKD (CDR2) are obtained from the germline V gene. Measured from the cysteine to the phenylalanine, the CDR3 is 16 residues long. Only the CDR3 DNA stays, 48 bases, in frame from base 1. This sequence was found in a female donor with Graves disease. Sequences were derived from peripheral blood mononuclear cells (PBMCs), sampled when the disease was refractory, from a patient treated with antithyroid drugs. The rearranged segments are TRBV10-3 and TRBJ2-7; TRBD2 aligns with 13 central bases. The CDR3 sequence is CAISGTSGSTSHEQYF. The sequenced DNA: TGTGCCATCAGTGGGACTAGCGGGAGTACATCCCACGAGCAGTACTTC.